The text below deals with one T cell receptor beta chain. The data stem from a study of blood T cell repertoires in COVID-19. Data came from immunoSEQ multiplex PCR; TCRdb stores just in-frame clones and leaves some out. The data hold 330,000 or so clones, with about nine tenths observed a single time. Categorization into cohorts depended on clinical history that participants reported. The sequencing input was PBMCs or T cells enriched from blood (not recorded which). The TCR was taken from a woman between 25 and 40 years old who had been exposed to COVID-19.

This CDR3 reads CASSLAASGDEQFF. In DNA, the CDR3 is TGTGCCAGCAGCTTAGCGGCATCAGGGGATGAGCAGTTCTTC. V usage is TRBV11-3 and J usage is TRBJ2-1; possible D gene TRBD1, 6 bases. Germline CDR1 and CDR2: SGHNT and YENEEA. The CDR3 runs to 14 residues. Trimming removed 1 base from V and 8 bases from J, with 12 bases in between. Looking up the rest from reference TRBV11-3 and TRBJ2-1 gives the full variable domain: EAGVVQSPRYKIIEKKQPVAFWCNPISGHNTLYWYLQNLGQGPELLIRYENEEAVDDSQLPKDRFSAERLKGVDSTLKIQPAELGDSAVYLCASSLAASGDEQFFGPGTRLTVL.